One sample yielded the 5 T cell receptor beta chains listed below, sequenced in a study of blood T cell repertoires in COVID-19. The method was immunoSEQ multiplex PCR; TCRdb's version includes in-frame clones alone and lacks a portion of them. The table shows around 62,000 clones, with 88% occurring only once. The sample comprised peripheral blood. These receptors all stem from a woman aged 55-75 years with COVID-19, enrolled during active disease.

The chain combines TRBV14 with TRBJ2-3; 8 positions match TRBD2. V shed 1 base, J shed 4 bases, and the junction held 1 base outside the gene matches. This CDR3 is built from 14 residues. The germline V gene encodes CDR1 SGHDN and CDR2 FVKESK. As DNA, the CDR3 is TGTGCCAGCAGCCAAGCGGGGGGGGCAGATACGCAGTATTTT. Protein: CASSQAGGADTQYF.

The chain joins TRBV19 to TRBJ1-5, with D perhaps matching TRBD1 (6 bases). Looked up from germline, CDR1 is LNHDA and CDR2 is SQIVND (reference sequence). V was pared by 4 bases and J by 5 bases, with 15 bases between. The CDR3 extends over 15 amino acids. CDR3 coding DNA: TGTGCCAGTAGTACATATTCAGGGGTAGATCAGCCCCAGCATTTT. Translating gives CASSTYSGVDQPQHF.

The chain's CDR3 is CASSRGPGPLGGEQYF. DNA for the CDR3: TGTGCCAGCAGCAGAGGACCGGGTCCCCTGGGAGGCGAGCAGTACTTC. The gene calls are TRBV7-2 and TRBJ2-7; tentatively, D is TRBD2 (6 bases). The length of the CDR3 is 16 residues. Germline CDR1 and CDR2: SGHTA and FQGNSA. The V end was cut by 5 bases, the J end by 6 bases, with 23 bases between.

The chain has TRBV12-3 or TRBV12-4 and TRBJ2-3; a weak D match, TRBD2 (5 bases). V lost 4 bases and J lost 2, with 7 bases in between. The CDR3 is made up of 13 amino acids. In nucleotides, the CDR3 is TGTGCCAGCAGTTATAGCGCCACAGATACGCAGTATTTT. Encoded protein: CASSYSATDTQYF.

This sequence joins TRBV7-6 and TRBJ1-1, with no clear D. Trimming cost V 4 bases and J 4 bases, with 13 bases left between them. CDR3 size: 14 residues. Per germline, CDR1 SGHVS and CDR2 FNYEAQ. The DNA of the CDR3 is TGTGCCAGCAGCTCCGGAACGACTGGCACTGAAGCTTTCTTT. It translates to CASSSGTTGTEAFF.